The clone carrying this T cell receptor beta chain showed up just a few times. This specimen comes from a study of blood T cell repertoires in COVID-19. Across the whole study: Samples came from the United States, Italy and Spain, spanning acute and convalescent COVID-19. From T cells, B-cell-depleted T cells, or PBMCs came the material, which was cDNA or gDNA.

The table came from immunoSEQ multiplex PCR; TCRdb's copy has only in-frame clones and leaves some out. This sample carries a few hundred thousand clones, roughly four fifths of them seen once, and the ten largest clones take nearly 9.5%. Germline-derived CDR1 and CDR2 are LNHDA and SQIVND (reference sequence). The J segment lost 7 bases and the V segment lost 8 bases, leaving 4 bases of the junction unmatched. The CDR3 covers 12 residues. Participants had their cohort set by participant-reported clinical history. This clonotype was obtained from a man aged 35-49 years who had recovered from COVID-19. The source material was PBMCs or T cells enriched from blood (not recorded which). The chain carries TRBV19 and TRBJ1-5, with 8 bases that match TRBD1. The CDR3 region has the DNA TGTGCCAGTCACGACAGGGGCCAGCCCCAGCATTTT. Amino acid sequence: CASHDRGQPQHF.